This TCR beta chain was sequenced during a study of shared clonotypes between healthy human individuals. Study-wide context: Plates per donor: three CD4 naive, three CD4 memory, two CD8 naive, one CD8 memory.

CDR3 length equals 15 residues. The germline gives CDR1 SGHRS, CDR2 YFSETQ. With 4 bases clipped from V and 2 bases from J, the junction kept 5 bases outside the gene matches. Study-level findings and limits: Relative to their counterparts shared across all four donors, non-shared clonotypes exhibited diminished generation probabilities. The study generally estimated greater richness for naive than memory subsets.

The authors split each subset's genomic DNA evenly across several immunoSEQ plates. The table came from immunoSEQ multiplex PCR; TCRdb's copy has only in-frame clones and leaves some out. This table has around 350,000 clones, around four fifths appearing once. For this clone: The antigen is not known.

Sequencing was done on a sample of memory CD4+ T cells sorted from blood. As to subset: CD45RA-negative fraction. This sequence was found in a man aged 30 to 45 in good health. The chain joins TRBV5-1 to TRBJ2-3; 9 positions match TRBD1. DNA for the CDR3: TGCGCCAGCAGCCCGACAGGGGGTCCCACAGATACGCAGTATTTT. It is translated as CASSPTGGPTDTQYF.